Following are 10 T cell receptor beta chains from one sample sequenced in a study of T cells in Graves' hyperthyroidism and ophthalmopathy. Amplification yielded TCR beta CDR3 regions, with RNA transcripts as the source. Primed by the HTBI set, a first-round RT-PCR was run on the TCR CDR3. In TCRdb, the multiplex PCR reads were re-called with MiXCR into one record per CDR3 protein. The sample yields almost 600,000 distinct CDR3 sequences, about 43% seen once. The source material was peripheral blood or thyroid tissue (not recorded which). These receptors were taken from a woman younger than 30 with Graves' hyperthyroidism.

This clonotype was detected a few times. V is TRBV4-1 and J is TRBJ1-1, with 8 bases matching TRBD1. The CDR3 is 19 residues long. V lost 0 bases to trimming and J lost 5 bases; unmatched junction nucleotides: 17. Germline V gives CDR1 MGHRA, CDR2 YSYEKL. CDR3 sequence: CASSQEWAGRGLEGTEAFF. The CDR3 region has the DNA TGCGCCAGCAGCCAAGAATGGGCGGGCAGGGGGCTCGAGGGGACTGAAGCTTTCTTT.

This clonotype was counted ten times or more. The V and J genes are TRBV29-1 and TRBJ1-2; perhaps TRBD1 as D (6 bases). The CDR3 has 11 residues. V was clipped by 7 bases and J by 6 bases, with 12 bases between them. The germline V gene encodes CDR1 SQVTM and CDR2 ANQGSEA. The CDR3 DNA reads as TGCAGCGCCGGGGGCAGGGATGGCTACACCTTC. Protein: CSAGGRDGYTF.

V is TRBV29-1 and J is TRBJ2-7, with 11 bases lining up with TRBD1. CDR1 and CDR2 from the germline V gene are SQVTM and ANQGSEA. V lost 2 bases, J lost 3 bases, and 6 bases stayed unmatched. The CDR3 has 15 residues. The CDR3 bases are TGCAGCGTTGAAAATTTGGGGACAGGGGGCTACGAGCAGTACTTC. This codes for CSVENLGTGGYEQYF.

The chain carries TRBV9 and TRBJ2-5, with D possibly TRBD1 on 5 matching bases. Looked up from germline, CDR1 is SGDLS and CDR2 is YYNGEE. V was trimmed by 0 bases and J by 10 bases, leaving 7 bases between them. This CDR3 region has 11 residues. Written as DNA, the CDR3 is TGTGCCAGCAGCGTAGAAGGGGACCAGTACTTC. Translated, it gives CASSVEGDQYF.

Of note for this clonotype: One junction end disagrees with the germline gene, perhaps due to a read error. The chain is built from TRBV6-5 and TRBJ2-7; TRBD2 agrees at 10 bases. CDR3 length equals 14 residues. The germline V gene encodes CDR1 MNHEY and CDR2 SVGAGI. CDR3 sequence reads: CAISESTSGMEQYF. In DNA form, the CDR3 reads TGTGCCATCAGTGAGTCAACTAGCGGGATGGAGCAGTACTTC.

This clonotype has ten or more counts. The genes are TRBV29-1 and TRBJ2-5; the match to TRBD2 covers 11 bases. Germline CDR1 SQVTM, CDR2 ANQGSEA. V dropped 0 bases and J dropped 5; count of bases not matched to a gene: 8. There are 16 residues in the CDR3. Here the CDR3 reads CSVEDSLAGGWETQYF. Here the CDR3 DNA reads TGCAGCGTTGAAGATTCGCTAGCGGGAGGTTGGGAGACCCAGTACTTC. Supplemented by reference TRBV29-1 and TRBJ2-5, the full variable domain reads SAVISQKPSRDICQRGTSLTIQCQVDSQVTMMFWYRQQPGQSLTLIATANQGSEATYESGFVIDKFPISRPNLTFSTLTVSNMSPEDSSIYLCSVEDSLAGGWETQYFGPGTRLLVL.

There are many counts of this clonotype. J is TRBJ2-5 and V is TRBV3-1; D not resolved. Per the germline V gene, CDR1 is LGHDT and CDR2 is YNNKEL (reference sequence). The V and J ends lost 1 base and 2 bases respectively, with 11 bases between them. The CDR3 has 15 amino acids. Here the CDR3 DNA reads TGTGCCAGCAGCCAAGTAGACCGAACGCAAGAGACCCAGTACTTC. Translated: CASSQVDRTQETQYF.

This chain connects TRBV24-1 to TRBJ1-5; 7 nucleotides line up with TRBD1. In germline, CDR1 is KGHDR, CDR2 SFDVKD. Trimming removed 6 bases from V and 0 bases from J; junction bases left unmatched: 13. This CDR3 has 18 residues. CDR3 nucleotides: TGTGCCACCAGTAGAGATTGGGGCACAGGGGTTAGCAATCAGCCCCAGCATTTT. Residues: CATSRDWGTGVSNQPQHF.

This clonotype occurred many times. The V call is TRBV9, the J call TRBJ1-1; D gene uncertain. The V gene's germline CDR1 is SGDLS and CDR2 YYNGEE. V lost 5 bases and J lost 1, with 9 bases in between. The CDR3 extends over 13 amino acids. The CDR3 reads CASSPTPNTEAFF. CDR3 DNA sequence: TGTGCCAGCAGTCCGACACCGAACACTGAAGCTTTCTTT.

CDR3 region: CASSEAPGQGRFREQYF. The CDR3 DNA follows: TGTGCCAGCAGTGAAGCTCCCGGACAGGGGAGGTTTCGCGAGCAGTACTTC. The rearrangement uses TRBV2 and TRBJ2-7, with 9 positions matching TRBD1. This CDR3 region has 17 residues. Germline-derived CDR1 and CDR2 are SNHLY and FYNNEI. The V gene end was trimmed by 0 bases and the J gene end by 6 bases; junction bases not matched to a gene: 12.